These 30 T cell receptor beta chains came from one sample sequenced in a study of cytomegalovirus exposure and HLA in healthy donors. 13 Jbeta primers and 60 Vbeta primers were used for the PCR. Clones were sequenced by immunoSEQ multiplex PCR, and TCRdb holds only the in-frame ones, with some missing. Of 150,000 to 200,000 clones in the sample, roughly 79% were seen once. Sequenced sample: PBMCs. These receptor sequences come from a woman between 18 and 30 years old in good health and CMV-seropositive.

The V and J genes are TRBV5-1 and TRBJ1-5, with 9 bases that match TRBD1. CDR1 and CDR2 from the germline V gene are SGHRS and YFSETQ. Trimming took 4 bases from V and 1 from J; bases not matched to a gene: 3. The CDR3 runs 15 residues. Here the CDR3 reads CASSRTGESNQPQHF. In DNA form, the CDR3 reads TGCGCCAGCAGCCGGACAGGGGAGAGCAATCAGCCCCAGCATTTT.

This chain connects TRBV18 to TRBJ2-1; TRBD1 might be the D (6 bases). V lost 2 bases and J lost 8, with 7 bases in between. The length of the CDR3 is 12 residues. Germline lookup yields CDR1 KGHSH and CDR2 LQKENI. The CDR3 DNA reads TGTGCCAGCTCACCAGAGGGGGATGAGCAGTTCTTC. Translating gives CASSPEGDEQFF.

The CDR3 spells CASSLDSNYGYTF. The CDR3 DNA reads TGTGCCAGCAGCTTGGACAGTAACTATGGCTACACCTTC. The rearrangement uses TRBV7-2 and TRBJ1-2, with a possible D match to TRBD1 (6 bases). Germline assignment: CDR1 SGHTA and CDR2 FQGNSA. V lost 3 bases, J lost 1 base, and 6 bases lay in between. This CDR3 has 13 residues.

The rearrangement joins TRBV29-1 to TRBJ1-2; 7 bases are a match to TRBD1. Germline V CDR1 and CDR2: SQVTM, ANQGSEA. Unmatched junction bases numbered 15, after V lost 4 bases and J lost 7 bases. The CDR3 covers 15 residues. The CDR3: CSVAGVTTGPGGYTF. The CDR3 DNA sequence: TGCAGCGTTGCCGGGGTCACGACAGGGCCCGGTGGCTACACCTTC.

This rearrangement joins TRBV19 to TRBJ1-1; D may be TRBD1 (5 bases). Trimming pared 9 bases from V and 1 base from J, leaving 9 bases between. Germline CDR1 and CDR2: LNHDA and SQIVND (reference sequence). The CDR3 length is 12 residues. CDR3 region: CASLQGNTEAFF. CDR3 DNA: TGTGCCAGCCTCCAGGGGAACACTGAAGCTTTCTTT.

J is TRBJ1-1 and V is TRBV7-8; no definite D call. Trimming cost V 4 bases and J 1 base, with 10 bases left between them. The germline gives CDR1 SGHVS, CDR2 FQNEAQ. The CDR3 loop spans 14 amino acids. CDR3 protein: CASSSIAGNTEAFF. CDR3 sequence (DNA): TGTGCCAGCAGCTCTATCGCGGGGAACACTGAAGCTTTCTTT.

The J gene is TRBJ2-5, the V gene TRBV9; a possible D gene is TRBD2 (6 bases). Germline CDR1 reads SGDLS; CDR2 reads YYNGEE. Trimming shortened V by 8 bases and J by 5 bases, and 19 bases separated the two germline ends. The CDR3 is 14 residues long. The CDR3 region has the DNA TGTGCCAGTGGGGCAACCGGGACTGCGGAGACCCAGTACTTC. It codes for CASGATGTAETQYF.

This sequence joins TRBV10-3 and TRBJ1-5; 7 positions match TRBD1. J gave up 3 bases and V 10 bases, and 6 bases lay outside the gene matches. Germline lookup yields CDR1 ENHRY and CDR2 SYGVKD. This CDR3 has 13 residues. Here the CDR3 reads CATGQDFNQPQHF. CDR3 bases: TGTGCCACCGGACAGGATTTCAATCAGCCCCAGCATTTT.

The chain is built from TRBV5-4 and TRBJ2-7; no clear D. This CDR3 has 12 amino acids. With 1 base removed from V and 4 bases from J, the gap between germline ends came to 6 bases. Germline V gene data show CDR1 as SGHNT and CDR2 as YYREEE (reference sequence). The CDR3 loop is CASSLNSYEQYF. In DNA, the CDR3 is TGTGCCAGCAGCTTGAACTCGTACGAGCAGTACTTC.

The genes are TRBV30 and TRBJ2-5; D possibly corresponds to TRBD2 (5 bases). V lost 5 bases to trimming and J lost 1 base, with 11 bases between them. The CDR3 extends over 13 amino acids. Germline assignment: CDR1 GTSNPN and CDR2 SVGIG (reference sequence). CDR3 sequence reads: CAWGGPIQETQYF. In DNA form, the CDR3 reads TGTGCCTGGGGAGGTCCGATCCAAGAGACCCAGTACTTC.

V and J are TRBV7-3 and TRBJ1-2, with 8 bases aligning to TRBD1. The V gene's germline CDR1 is SGHTA and CDR2 FQGTGA. Trimming at V came to 2 bases and at J to 4 bases, leaving 6 bases not matched to a gene. The CDR3 is 15 residues long. CDR3 nucleotides: TGTGCCAGCAGCTTAGGACAGGGATATGCCTATGGCTACACCTTC. Its translation: CASSLGQGYAYGYTF.

The rearrangement links TRBV7-8 to TRBJ1-5; D uncertain. The V and J ends lost 1 base and 4 bases respectively, with 14 bases between them. Germline assignment: CDR1 SGHVS and CDR2 FQNEAQ. The CDR3 is 16 amino acids. The CDR3 sequence is CASSLDVAGLNQPQHF. The CDR3 nucleotides read TGTGCCAGCAGCTTAGATGTGGCAGGCCTAAATCAGCCCCAGCATTTT.

J is TRBJ2-7 and V is TRBV6-5; no reliable D call. There are 15 residues in the CDR3. The germline gives CDR1 MNHEY, CDR2 SVGAGI. The ends were cut back, 2 bases at V and 1 base at J, with 12 bases in the middle. The CDR3 spells CASSYGPQESYEQYF. The CDR3 coding sequence is TGTGCCAGCAGTTACGGCCCCCAGGAATCCTACGAGCAGTACTTC.

The chain uses TRBV5-6 and TRBJ1-1; 9 positions match TRBD1. CDR1 and CDR2 (germline): SGHDT, YYEEEE. V shed 4 bases, J shed 11 bases, and the junction held 9 bases outside the gene matches. This CDR3 is 13 amino acids long. CDR3: CASSPVGQGEAFF. DNA of the CDR3: TGTGCCAGCAGCCCCGTGGGACAGGGTGAGGCTTTCTTT.

This rearrangement joins TRBV9 to TRBJ1-1; 9 bases match TRBD1. The germline V gene has CDR1 SGDLS and CDR2 YYNGEE. The trim removed 3 bases at V and 3 bases at J, leaving 12 bases unmatched. The length of the CDR3 is 17 residues. The CDR3 coding sequence is TGTGCCAGCAGCGCCACAGGGGGCGCGATCGGGTACACTGAAGCTTTCTTT. It is translated as CASSATGGAIGYTEAFF.

This clone was recorded a few times. The chain employs TRBV5-6 and TRBJ1-2; D is uncertain. The CDR3 has 13 amino acids. The V and J ends lost 0 bases and 4 bases respectively, with 7 bases between them. The germline V gene has CDR1 SGHDT and CDR2 YYEEEE. The CDR3 here is CASSLGQIYGYTF. In nucleotides, the CDR3 is TGTGCCAGCAGCTTGGGGCAGATCTATGGCTACACCTTC.

This clone was seen a few times. V is TRBV10-2 and J is TRBJ2-7; 8 bases match TRBD2. CDR3 length: 11 amino acids. After removal of 10 bases from V and 4 bases from J, the junction contained 3 bases not matched to a gene. The germline gives CDR1 WSHSY, CDR2 SAAADI. The CDR3 is CATKRGYEQYF. DNA for the CDR3: TGCGCCACCAAGCGGGGGTACGAGCAGTACTTC.

V and J are TRBV11-2 and TRBJ1-2, with D unclear. The CDR3 length is 16 residues. The ends were cut back, 5 bases at V and 0 bases at J, with 16 bases in the middle. Germline lookup yields CDR1 SGHAT and CDR2 FQNNGV. CDR3 protein: CASSPAYGIANYGYTF. For the CDR3, the DNA is TGTGCCAGCAGCCCCGCCTACGGTATAGCTAACTATGGCTACACCTTC.

The CDR3 DNA is TGCAGCGTTGTTGCGGGGCCCTCGAACACCGGGGAGCTGTTTTTT. Its translation is CSVVAGPSNTGELFF. The chain couples TRBV29-1 to TRBJ2-2; possibly TRBD2 for D (6 bases). This CDR3 comprises 15 residues. V was cut by 4 bases and J by 0 bases, with 12 bases left in between. The germline gives CDR1 SQVTM, CDR2 ANQGSEA.

This sequence joins TRBV7-9 and TRBJ1-2; no reliable D call. The CDR3 runs 11 residues. Germline V gene data show CDR1 as SEHNR and CDR2 as FQNEAQ (reference sequence). Trimming pared 11 bases from V and 8 bases from J, leaving 15 bases between. CDR3 amino acids: CAGIGVRGYTF. CDR3 coding DNA: TGTGCCGGGATCGGGGTGCGGGGCTACACCTTC. The whole variable domain, remainder taken from reference TRBV7-9 and TRBJ1-2, is DTGVSQNPRHKITKRGQNVTFRCDPISEHNRLYWYRQTLGQGPEFLTYFQNEAQLEKSRLLSDRFSAERPKGSFSTLEIQRTEQGDSAMYLCAGIGVRGYTFGSGTRLTVV.

The V gene is TRBV11-2, the J gene TRBJ1-2; perhaps TRBD1 as D (6 bases). The V end was cut by 6 bases, the J end by 4 bases, with 18 bases between. Germline V CDR1 and CDR2: SGHAT, FQNNGV. This CDR3 contains 15 residues. The CDR3: CASSLQGSTTYGYTF. DNA for the CDR3: TGTGCCAGCAGTTTACAGGGTAGCACGACCTATGGCTACACCTTC.

The DNA of the CDR3 is TGTGCCAGCAGCTTGTGGGGATCGGGACAGATCCTCTATGGCTACACCTTC. This translates into CASSLWGSGQILYGYTF. The chain links TRBV5-6 to TRBJ1-2; 7 bases line up with TRBD1. The trim removed 1 base at V and 4 bases at J, leaving 13 bases unmatched. The CDR3 extends over 17 amino acids. CDR1 and CDR2 from the germline V gene are SGHDT and YYEEEE. The complete variable domain, with remaining parts taken from reference TRBV5-6 and TRBJ1-2, reads DAGVTQSPTHLIKTRGQQVTLRCSPKSGHDTVSWYQQALGQGPQFIFQYYEEEERQRGNFPDRFSGHQFPNYSSELNVNALLLGDSALYLCASSLWGSGQILYGYTFGSGTRLTVV.

The chain uses TRBV7-2 and TRBJ2-2; tentatively, D is TRBD1 (5 bases). The germline V gene has CDR1 SGHTA and CDR2 FQGNSA. V shed 5 bases and J shed 0 bases, with 19 bases lying between them. This CDR3 region has 18 residues. The CDR3 loop reads CASSPTPQEGSNTGELFF. CDR3 bases: TGTGCCAGCAGCCCGACCCCACAGGAAGGATCGAACACCGGGGAGCTGTTTTTT.

A few counts support this clone. This sequence joins TRBV18 and TRBJ2-3; a possible D gene is TRBD1 (7 bases). Deletions cut 2 bases from V and 3 bases from J, with 15 bases between. This CDR3 region has 16 residues. CDR1 is KGHSH, CDR2 LQKENI, per germline. Here the CDR3 reads CASSPNAGQKTDTQYF. Here the CDR3 DNA reads TGTGCCAGCTCACCAAACGCGGGACAGAAGACAGATACGCAGTATTTT.

This chain links TRBV4-2 with TRBJ1-2; D not resolved. CDR1 is LGHNA, CDR2 YNFKEQ, per germline. Trimming took off 1 base at V and 4 bases at J, with 16 bases between the two ends. This CDR3 region has 16 residues. CDR3 bases: TGTGCCAGCAGCCAAGGTTTTTACCAGGCCTTCTATGGCTACACCTTC. It codes for CASSQGFYQAFYGYTF.

This clone was counted once. V usage is TRBV4-1 and J usage is TRBJ2-1, with TRBD2 matching over 11 bases. The germline gives CDR1 MGHRA, CDR2 YSYEKL. The CDR3 is 19 amino acids. Trimming at V came to 0 bases and at J to 4 bases, leaving 11 bases not matched to a gene. The CDR3 protein is CASSQDPEASGGLYNEQFF. The CDR3 DNA is TGCGCCAGCAGCCAAGATCCCGAGGCTAGCGGGGGGCTGTACAATGAGCAGTTCTTC.

The chain recombines TRBV5-1 with TRBJ1-4, with D perhaps TRBD1 (6 bases). This CDR3 is 15 amino acids long. Per germline, CDR1 SGHRS and CDR2 YFSETQ. The V end was cut by 5 bases, the J end by 1 base, with 12 bases between. The CDR3 reads CASRETGITNEKLFF. CDR3 coding DNA: TGCGCCAGCAGGGAAACAGGGATAACTAATGAAAAACTGTTTTTT.

This chain joins TRBV7-2 and TRBJ2-1; 9 positions match TRBD2. Germline V gene lookup returns CDR1 SGHTA and CDR2 FQGNSA. This CDR3 spans 17 amino acids. Trimming at V came to 4 bases and at J to 3 bases, leaving 10 bases not matched to a gene. The CDR3 spells CASSSRGGGANYNEQFF. The CDR3 DNA sequence: TGTGCCAGCAGCTCCAGAGGCGGGGGGGCCAACTACAATGAGCAGTTCTTC. Supplemented by reference TRBV7-2 and TRBJ2-1, the full variable domain reads GAGVSQSPSNKVTEKGKDVELRCDPISGHTALYWYRQSLGQGLEFLIYFQGNSAPDKSGLPSDRFSAERTGGSVSTLTIQRTQQEDSAVYLCASSSRGGGANYNEQFFGPGTRLTVL.

The chain joins TRBV2 to TRBJ2-3; D is perhaps TRBD2 (6 bases). Germline V CDR1 and CDR2: SNHLY, FYNNEI. The CDR3 covers 15 residues. With 5 bases removed from V and 4 bases from J, the gap between germline ends came to 16 bases. This CDR3 reads CASSLDGREADTQYF. For the CDR3, the DNA is TGTGCCAGCAGTCTGGACGGGAGAGAGGCAGATACGCAGTATTTT.

CDR3 sequence reads: CASSLGSGGYTF. The CDR3 DNA reads TGTGCCAGCAGCTTGGGGTCGGGTGGCTACACCTTC. The V call is TRBV5-4, the J call TRBJ1-2; D not certain. The germline V gene has CDR1 SGHNT and CDR2 YYREEE (reference sequence). The length of the CDR3 is 12 residues. Trimming left V 0 bases short and J 7 bases short, with 7 bases between.